These 3 T cell receptor beta chains share one sample of origin, sequenced in a study of T cells in Graves' hyperthyroidism and ophthalmopathy. TCR beta CDR3 region amplification was performed from RNA transcripts. First-round RT-PCR with HTBI primers amplified the TCR CDR3 region. Using its own MiXCR run on the multiplex PCR reads, TCRdb lists one record per CDR3 protein. Of 450,000 to 600,000 distinct CDR3 sequences in the sample, 14% are singletons; the top ten hold approximately 15%. The sequenced sample was blood. All receptors come from a woman in her 40s with Graves' hyperthyroidism.

This clonotype was found a few times. This may stem from a read error, because a much larger clone lies one nucleotide away. The rearrangement links TRBV10-3 to TRBJ1-1, with D possibly TRBD1 on 6 matching bases. The CDR3 runs 13 residues. The V end was cut by 6 bases, the J end by 1 base, with 9 bases between. Germline V gene data show CDR1 as ENHRY and CDR2 as SYGVKD. In DNA, the CDR3 is TGTGCCATCAGCCTGACAGGGAACACTGAAGCTTTCTTT. Translated: CAISLTGNTEAFF.

This clonotype has just a few counts. CDR3 amino acids: CASSHDRLHNYGYTF. CDR3 DNA sequence: TGTGCCAGTAGCCACGACAGGCTGCATAACTATGGCTACACCTTC. The genes are TRBV19 and TRBJ1-2; D may be TRBD1 (6 bases). Germline V gives CDR1 LNHDA, CDR2 SQIVND (reference sequence). Trimming cost V 6 bases and J 1 base, with 15 bases left between them. The CDR3 totals 15 residues.

In its sample, this clonotype was seen many times. The V and J genes are TRBV11-2 and TRBJ1-3, with 9 positions matching TRBD1. There are 13 residues in the CDR3. The V gene's germline CDR1 is SGHAT and CDR2 FQNNGV. The ends lost 8 bases at V and 5 bases at J; junction bases unmatched: 4. The CDR3, as DNA: TGTGCCAGCTCACAGGGGGCCAGAAACACCATATATTTT. Translation: CASSQGARNTIYF.